This is a list of T cell receptor beta chains from one sample in a study of cytotoxic CD8 clonotypes in ibrutinib-treated CLL. Assay used: immunoSEQ multiplex PCR; TCRdb lists only in-frame clones, some missing. The sample holds some 200,000 clones, 79% seen once. Sequencing was performed on PBMCs, taken after 12 months of ibrutinib treatment. All receptors derive from a human donor with chronic lymphocytic leukemia. CDR3s include the opening cysteine and the closing phenylalanine or tryptophan. Fields, in order: D gene, V gene, J gene, clone size, CDR3 DNA, CDR3 protein. A D gene is named only where the DNA matches it firmly. Clone size is stated in some rows and not others, as once, few, many or a class when expanded.

NA	TRBV30	TRBJ1-1	NA	TGTGCCTGGAGGGGGTATAGCGATAAAGCTTTCTTT	CAWRGYSDKAFF
TRBD2	TRBV5-6	TRBJ2-2	NA	TGTGCCAGCAGCCCGGGACTAGCGGGAGTCGGAACCGGGGAGCTGTTTTTT	CASSPGLAGVGTGELFF
NA	TRBV6-5	TRBJ1-1	once	TGTGCCAGCAGCCCCGGGACGGTGAACACTGAAGCTTTCTTT	CASSPGTVNTEAFF
TRBD2	TRBV10-1	TRBJ2-2	NA	TGCGCCAGCAGTGAGTTTTCGGGAGGGCCGAACACCGGGGAGCTGTTTTTT	CASSEFSGGPNTGELFF
NA	TRBV5-1	TRBJ2-7	NA	TGCGCCAGCAGCACAGCCGGGGGTTCTGTGGGCGAGCAGTACTTC	CASSTAGGSVGEQYF
TRBD1	TRBV11-3	TRBJ1-3	NA	TGTGCCAGCAGCCAGGGGGCTTCTGGAAACACCATATATTTT	CASSQGASGNTIYF
NA	TRBV5-1	TRBJ1-3	NA	TGCGCCAGCAGCTCGGCTGGGGGGCCAGACAATTACTCTGGAAACACCATATATTTT	CASSSAGGPDNYSGNTIYF
NA	TRBV9	TRBJ1-4	NA	TGTGCCAGCAGCGTAGGGCCTTCAACTAATGAAAAACTGTTTTTT	CASSVGPSTNEKLFF
NA	TRBV11-2	TRBJ2-5	many	TGTGCCAGCAGCTTTAATGGTGAGACCCAGTACTTC	CASSFNGETQYF
NA	TRBV4-1	TRBJ2-1	NA	TGCGCCAGCAGCCAAGGTTACAATGAGCAGTTCTTC	CASSQGYNEQFF
TRBD2	TRBV6-1	TRBJ2-7	NA	TGTGCCAGCAAGATTGAAGCGGGAGCCGGAGGCGAGCAGTACTTC	CASKIEAGAGGEQYF
NA	TRBV2	TRBJ1-1	NA	TGTGCCAGCAGTGTGTTGGGGGTGAACACTGAAGCTTTCTTT	CASSVLGVNTEAFF
NA	TRBV6-4	TRBJ2-1	NA	TGTGCCAGCAGCCCACCCGGGGATGGCAATGAGCAGTTCTTC	CASSPPGDGNEQFF
NA	TRBV7-9	TRBJ2-7	once	TGTGCCAGCAGCTTCGGACAGCCCGAGCAGTACTTC	CASSFGQPEQYF
NA	TRBV28	TRBJ2-7	once	TGTGCCAGCGGGGTGAACTACGAGCAGTACTTC	CASGVNYEQYF
NA	TRBV2	TRBJ2-2	once	TGTGCCACCTCAGCTAGGGGAACGGCCGGGGAGCTGTTTTTT	CATSARGTAGELFF
TRBD2	TRBV4-2	TRBJ2-5	NA	TGTGCCAGCAGCCAAGATTATCCCCGGACTAGCGAGGAACTCCAAGAGACCCAGTACTTC	CASSQDYPRTSEELQETQYF
NA	TRBV25-1	TRBJ2-7	NA	TGTGCCAGCAGTGAATATAAGGCCAGCGCGCACGAGCAGTACTTC	CASSEYKASAHEQYF
TRBD1	TRBV4-1	TRBJ1-6	NA	TGCGCCAGCAGCCAAGACCCACAGGGGTGGAATTCACCCCTCCACTTT	CASSQDPQGWNSPLHF
NA	TRBV5-5	TRBJ2-5	NA	TGTGCCAGCAGCTTGAGGTCCGGGGTGGAGACCCAGTACTTC	CASSLRSGVETQYF
NA	TRBV18	TRBJ1-1	few	TGTGCCAGCTCACTACAGGGCGTGGACACTGAAGCTTTCTTT	CASSLQGVDTEAFF
NA	TRBV11-2	TRBJ1-3	NA	TGTGCCAGCAGCCCCTTTCCGGGGCCTCCGAGAAACACCATATATTTT	CASSPFPGPPRNTIYF
TRBD1	TRBV28	TRBJ2-2	few	TGTGCCAGCAGTTTGTACCCCAGGGGGCAGGAGACCGGGGAGCTGTTTTTT	CASSLYPRGQETGELFF
TRBD2	TRBV11-2	TRBJ2-1	NA	TGTGCCAGCAGCTTAGGTTTCCTAGCGGGAGTATCTGAGCAGTTCTTC	CASSLGFLAGVSEQFF